This TCR beta chain derives from a study of T-cell memory formation after mild COVID-19. The study, taken as a whole, reports: CD4/CD8 balance held among clones contracting day 15 to 85, and later expanders leaned CD4+. Mostly located in CM and EM were contracting CD4+ clones, with contracting CD8+ clones located in EMRA.

Each CDR3 protein gets one entry after TCRdb re-called the 5' RACE reads with MiXCR. The data contain 500,000 to 600,000 distinct CDR3 sequences, more than 15% of them seen just once; the ten biggest clones take up 12%. Remarks on this clonotype: The target antigen is unknown.

This TCR derives from an adult woman who had mild COVID-19 (a few samples of this study predate the infection). Cell type and time point are not known. Input material: PBMCs or a T cell subset sorted from them (not recorded which).

The CDR3 here is CASSPTSGTSGGNEQFF. The CDR3 DNA reads TGTGCCAGCAGCCCGACCTCCGGGACTAGCGGGGGTAATGAGCAGTTCTTC. The rearrangement links TRBV7-3 to TRBJ2-1, with TRBD2 matching over 14 bases. V dropped 5 bases and J dropped 7; count of bases not matched to a gene: 10. Germline CDR1 reads SGHTA; CDR2 reads FQGTGA. CDR3 length: 17 amino acids.